These 12 T cell receptor beta chains came from one sample sequenced in a study of cytotoxic CD8 clonotypes in ibrutinib-treated CLL. Profiled with immunoSEQ multiplex PCR; TCRdb holds only in-frame clones, not every one. The sample carries some 130,000 clones, approximately 90% recorded once. Specimen: PBMCs, collected after 12 months of ibrutinib treatment. The receptors originated from a human donor with chronic lymphocytic leukemia.

The DNA for the CDR3 is TGTGCCAGCGAGTACGGACAGGGAATCTATGGCTACACCTTC. The encoded protein is CASEYGQGIYGYTF. The genes are TRBV5-5 and TRBJ1-2; TRBD1 aligns across 8 bases. The CDR3 runs 14 residues. Germline CDR1 reads SGHKS; CDR2 reads YYEKEE (reference sequence). With 7 bases clipped from V and 4 bases from J, the junction kept 9 bases outside the gene matches.

The chain links TRBV6-6 to TRBJ1-4; D possibly corresponds to TRBD1 (5 bases). Trimming cost V 6 bases and J 8 bases, with 10 bases left between them. The CDR3 sequence is 12 residues long. Germline-derived CDR1 and CDR2 are MNHNY and SVGAGI (reference sequence). CDR3 DNA: TGTGCCAGCAGGATGGGGGGGGAAAAACTGTTTTTT. This sequence encodes CASRMGGEKLFF.

The chain has TRBV4-3 and TRBJ2-5; TRBD2 aligns across 13 bases. This CDR3 region has 16 residues. CDR1 and CDR2 (germline): LGHNA, YSLEER. The ends lost 1 base at V and 7 bases at J; junction bases unmatched: 6. The CDR3 reads CASSQGLAGGDGTQYF. The CDR3 nucleotides are TGCGCCAGCAGCCAAGGACTAGCGGGGGGTGATGGGACCCAGTACTTC.

The rearrangement uses TRBV6-5 and TRBJ2-5; D perhaps matches TRBD2 (5 bases). CDR3 size: 14 residues. The ends were cut back, 5 bases at V and 1 base at J, with 11 bases in the middle. Per the germline V gene, CDR1 is MNHEY and CDR2 is SVGAGI. CDR3 protein: CASSRWRAQETQYF. For the CDR3, the DNA is TGTGCCAGCAGTCGGTGGCGGGCCCAAGAGACCCAGTACTTC.

J is TRBJ2-2 and V is TRBV27; 8 nucleotides match TRBD1. Germline trimming cut 6 bases from V and 4 bases from J; bases unmatched to any gene: 4. The CDR3 has 14 amino acids. From germline, CDR1 is MNHEY and CDR2 SMNVEV (reference sequence). CDR3 amino acids: CASSSGGVTGELFF. DNA for the CDR3: TGTGCCAGCAGCTCAGGGGGCGTCACCGGGGAGCTGTTTTTT.

The chain links TRBV7-9 to TRBJ1-2; no reliable D call. CDR1 is SEHNR, CDR2 FQNEAQ, per germline (reference sequence). Trimming took off 1 base at V and 13 bases at J, with 13 bases between the two ends. The CDR3 runs to 12 residues. For the CDR3, the DNA is TGTGCCAGCAGCTTAGAAGAGGGCTCGGCCACCTTC. Translated, it gives CASSLEEGSATF. The whole variable domain, remainder taken from reference TRBV7-9 and TRBJ1-2, is DTGVSQNPRHKITKRGQNVTFRCDPISEHNRLYWYRQTLGQGPEFLTYFQNEAQLEKSRLLSDRFSAERPKGSFSTLEIQRTEQGDSAMYLCASSLEEGSATFGSGTRLTVV.

As DNA, the CDR3 is TGCGCCAGCAGCCGGTCAGAGATGAATGAAAAACTGTTTTTT. Its protein product is CASSRSEMNEKLFF. V is TRBV4-3 and J is TRBJ1-4, with unresolved D. V was shortened by 4 bases and J by 5 bases, with 11 bases between the two germline ends. Germline CDR1 and CDR2: LGHNA and YSLEER. This CDR3 comprises 14 residues.

V and J are TRBV6-1 and TRBJ2-4, with 7 bases that match TRBD1. There are 18 residues in the CDR3. CDR1 is MNHNS and CDR2 is SASEGT in the germline V gene. V gave up 4 bases and J gave up 1 base; unmatched junction bases: 13. The CDR3 nucleotides are TGTGCCAGCAGTGTCCGGACAGGATGGGGCATGGCCAAAAACATTCAGTACTTC. Translation gives CASSVRTGWGMAKNIQYF.

The V call is TRBV30, the J call TRBJ1-3, with 7 nucleotides matching TRBD1. The germline CDR1 and CDR2 sequences are GTSNPN and SVGIG (reference sequence). The CDR3 runs 15 residues. Germline trimming cut 1 base from V and 4 bases from J; bases unmatched to any gene: 7. Here the CDR3 reads CAWSGLTGLGNTIYF. The CDR3 DNA reads TGTGCCTGGAGTGGCCTGACAGGGTTGGGAAACACCATATATTTT.

The chain links TRBV28 to TRBJ2-7, with 11 bases matching TRBD1. The germline V gene has CDR1 MDHEN and CDR2 SYDVKM. This CDR3 comprises 15 residues. V lost 4 bases and J lost 2; bases outside the gene matches: 4. The CDR3, as DNA: TGTGCCAGCAGTTCGGGGGACAGGGGGACCTACGAGCAGTACTTC. The encoded protein is CASSSGDRGTYEQYF.

This chain connects TRBV10-1 to TRBJ1-1, with unresolved D. V was pared by 6 bases and J by 6 bases, with 14 bases between. The V gene's germline CDR1 is WNHNN and CDR2 SYGVQD (reference sequence). The CDR3 sequence is 13 residues long. CDR3 amino acids: CASRIEPSAEAFF. CDR3 nucleotide sequence: TGCGCCAGCAGGATCGAACCTAGCGCTGAAGCTTTCTTT.

The chain is built from TRBV29-1 and TRBJ2-7; 13 nucleotides agree with TRBD2. J lost 5 bases, V lost 5 bases, and 9 bases had no gene match. The germline CDR1 and CDR2 sequences are SQVTM and ANQGSEA. The CDR3 consists of 15 residues. This CDR3 is CSVRNPGLAGDEQYF. CDR3 in DNA: TGCAGCGTTAGAAACCCAGGACTAGCGGGAGACGAGCAGTACTTC.